One sample yielded the 9 T cell receptor beta chains listed below, sequenced in a study of cytomegalovirus exposure and HLA in healthy donors. 13 Jbeta primers and 60 Vbeta primers were used for the PCR. Sequencing was performed with immunoSEQ multiplex PCR; in TCRdb, only in-frame clones are kept and a portion is missing. This table holds roughly 220,000 clones, approximately 78% found once. Sequenced material: PBMCs. These TCRs come from a woman between 40 and 50 years old in good health and CMV-seronegative.

Regarding this clone: A junction end diverges from the germline sequence, so it may reflect a read error. J is TRBJ2-7 and V is TRBV4-1; 10 bases agree with TRBD2. CDR1 is MGHRA and CDR2 is YSYEKL in the germline V gene. This CDR3 is 16 amino acids long. The CDR3 protein is CASSQVLTSGRAVGFF. The CDR3 nucleotides are TGCGCCAGCAGCCAAGTCCTTACCAGCGGGAGGGCCGTCGGGTTCTTC.

The CDR3 reads CASSPLPGTQYF. For the CDR3, the DNA is TGTGCCAGCAGTCCCCTCCCCGGGACCCAGTACTTC. V is TRBV27 and J is TRBJ2-5; D ambiguous. Germline V gene sequence: CDR1 MNHEY, CDR2 SMNVEV (reference sequence). Deletions cut 5 bases from V and 7 bases from J, with 11 bases between. CDR3 size: 12 residues.

The V gene is TRBV6-1, the J gene TRBJ1-5; maybe TRBD1 (5 bases). CDR1 is MNHNS, CDR2 SASEGT, per germline. The CDR3 is 15 residues long. Trimming cost V 7 bases and J 0 bases, with 13 bases left between them. CDR3 coding DNA: TGTGCCAGCATGGGGGGAGGGCTTAGCAATCAGCCCCAGCATTTT. Translated, it gives CASMGGGLSNQPQHF.

This clone was found a few times. The V gene is TRBV6-5, the J gene TRBJ2-2; D might be TRBD2 (6 bases). The CDR3 has 15 amino acids. Trimming took 2 bases from V and 7 from J, leaving 14 bases between them. Per the germline V gene, CDR1 is MNHEY and CDR2 is SVGAGI. For the CDR3, the DNA is TGTGCCAGCAGTTACGGAACGGGAGCTATCGGGGAGCTGTTTTTT. Its protein is CASSYGTGAIGELFF.

This chain connects TRBV11-2 to TRBJ2-4; D possibly corresponds to TRBD2 (6 bases). CDR1 SGHAT and CDR2 FQNNGV come from the germline V gene. The V gene lost 0 bases and the J gene lost 7 bases, with 16 bases spanning the gap. The CDR3 is 16 amino acids. CDR3 bases: TGTGCCAGCAGCTTAGATTTGGCGGGAAAGGGGAACATTCAGTACTTC. Translating it yields CASSLDLAGKGNIQYF.

V is TRBV5-4 and J is TRBJ1-1; 7 bases are a match to TRBD1. Germline V gene sequence: CDR1 SGHNT, CDR2 YYREEE (reference sequence). The CDR3 has 15 residues. The trim removed 0 bases at V and 6 bases at J, leaving 8 bases unmatched. The CDR3 DNA follows: TGTGCCAGCAGCTTGGGAGGGGGCGCCCCGTCTGAAGCTTTCTTT. This encodes CASSLGGGAPSEAFF.

The rearrangement joins TRBV12-5 to TRBJ2-1; 8 nucleotides line up with TRBD2. Germline loops: CDR1 LGHNT, CDR2 FRNRAP. The CDR3 has 13 residues. After removal of 2 bases from V and 13 bases from J, the junction contained 7 bases not matched to a gene. DNA for the CDR3: TGTGCTAGTGGTTTGACGGGGGGGCATTCTCAGTTCTTC. Translating it yields CASGLTGGHSQFF.

The chain uses TRBV11-1 and TRBJ2-1; 12 nucleotides line up with TRBD2. Germline lookup yields CDR1 SGHAT and CDR2 FQDESV (reference sequence). The CDR3 loop spans 16 amino acids. The J segment lost 7 bases and the V segment lost 4 bases, leaving 8 bases of the junction unmatched. The CDR3 protein is CASSSWTSGIKNEQFF. CDR3 nucleotides: TGTGCCAGCAGCTCGTGGACTAGCGGGATAAAGAATGAGCAGTTCTTC.

This chain joins TRBV5-1 and TRBJ2-3, with 9 nucleotides matching TRBD2. CDR3 length: 16 amino acids. V shed 0 bases, J shed 8 bases, and the junction held 10 bases outside the gene matches. Looked up from germline, CDR1 is SGHRS and CDR2 is YFSETQ. For the CDR3, the DNA is TGCGCCAGCAGCTTGGGTTTAGCGGGAGTCGGTGGTACGCAGTATTTT. Protein product: CASSLGLAGVGGTQYF.